These 20 T cell receptor beta chains came from one sample sequenced in a study of early T cells in non-severe SARS-CoV-2 infection. TCRdb re-derived calls from the 5' RACE reads in MiXCR, one entry per CDR3 protein. The table records about 92,000 distinct CDR3 sequences, roughly 14% of them present only once. The sequenced material came from whole blood. These receptors all stem from an adult who was a healthcare worker with PCR-confirmed SARS-CoV-2 infection or an uninfected control (not recorded which).

The chain uses TRBV25-1 and TRBJ2-5; tentatively, D is TRBD2 (6 bases). The CDR3 has 16 amino acids. From germline, CDR1 is MGHDK and CDR2 SYGVNS. V lost 3 bases, J lost 2 bases, and 16 bases lay in between. CDR3 in DNA: TGTGCCAGCAGTGAGGGGGGATACAGAAAACAAGAGACCCAGTACTTC. The encoded protein is CASSEGGYRKQETQYF.

This clonotype appeared a few times. The chain recombines TRBV5-1 with TRBJ2-7; 13 nucleotides match TRBD2. Germline lookup yields CDR1 SGHRS and CDR2 YFSETQ. This CDR3 has 18 amino acids. The junction had 13 bases not matched to a gene; V was cut back by 5 bases and J by 2 bases. In DNA, the CDR3 is TGCGCCAGCAGTTCCGCCGGGACTAGCGGGATGCTGACCTACGAGCAGTACTTC. Protein sequence: CASSSAGTSGMLTYEQYF.

This clonotype was counted only a few times. The chain uses TRBV4-2 and TRBJ1-1; 9 nucleotides align to TRBD1. Germline CDR1 LGHNA, CDR2 YNFKEQ. Trimming removed 1 base from V and 4 bases from J; junction bases left unmatched: 4. The CDR3 runs 15 residues. CDR3 amino acids: CASSQAKTGGTEAFF. CDR3 in DNA: TGTGCCAGCAGCCAAGCGAAGACAGGGGGCACTGAAGCTTTCTTT.

This clonotype has a count of ten or more. The chain recombines TRBV7-9 with TRBJ2-1; 9 bases are a match to TRBD2. V was pared by 6 bases and J by 1 base, with 13 bases of the junction left unmatched. The CDR3 has 18 residues. Germline loops: CDR1 SEHNR, CDR2 FQNEAQ (reference sequence). The CDR3 sequence is CASRLWSGRPKSYNEQFF. The CDR3 bases are TGTGCCAGCAGACTTTGGAGCGGGAGGCCGAAATCCTACAATGAGCAGTTCTTC.

The genes are TRBV4-2 and TRBJ2-1; no definite D call. The germline gives CDR1 LGHNA, CDR2 YNFKEQ. This CDR3 is built from 12 residues. V was cut by 0 bases and J by 7 bases, with 4 bases left in between. The CDR3 sequence is CASSQDTNEQFF. The CDR3 DNA reads TGTGCCAGCAGCCAAGACACAAATGAGCAGTTCTTC.

A few counts support this clonotype. The J gene is TRBJ2-7, the V gene TRBV28; no reliable D call. V was clipped by 6 bases and J by 2 bases, with 8 bases between them. CDR1 MDHEN and CDR2 SYDVKM come from the germline V gene. The CDR3 contains 12 residues. The CDR3: CASRAGPYEQYF. The CDR3 DNA reads TGTGCCAGCAGGGCCGGGCCCTACGAGCAGTACTTC.

This clonotype was counted at least ten times. This rearrangement joins TRBV29-1 to TRBJ2-3; D is perhaps TRBD2 (7 bases). CDR3 length: 13 amino acids. Germline lookup yields CDR1 SQVTM and CDR2 ANQGSEA. V lost 7 bases to trimming and J lost 6 bases, with 17 bases between them. Here the CDR3 DNA reads TGCAGCGCTCAACAAGGGGGGGCGGATACGCAGTATTTT. As protein: CSAQQGGADTQYF.

This chain connects TRBV7-9 to TRBJ2-5; 9 nucleotides align to TRBD2. This CDR3 spans 19 amino acids. Germline CDR1 SEHNR, CDR2 FQNEAQ (reference sequence). V gave up 4 bases and J gave up 0 bases; unmatched junction bases: 15. This CDR3 is CASSSTVAGVDMYQETQYF. The CDR3, as DNA: TGTGCCAGCAGCTCCACCGTAGCGGGAGTCGATATGTACCAAGAGACCCAGTACTTC.

The sample holds a few counts of this clonotype. The chain employs TRBV11-2 and TRBJ2-5, with D perhaps assigned TRBD1 or TRBD2 (6 bases each). Germline V gene lookup returns CDR1 SGHAT and CDR2 FQNNGV. V lost 7 bases and J lost 1, with 16 bases in between. This CDR3 has 15 residues. As DNA, the CDR3 is TGTGCCAGCACCCCCGGTGGGGGGCCCCAAGAGACCCAGTACTTC. It is translated as CASTPGGGPQETQYF.

V gene TRBV21-1 combines with J gene TRBJ2-7. TRBV21-1 is a pseudogene segment. CDR3 size: 14 residues. The DNA of the CDR3 is TGTGCCAGCACGGAGTCTCTCGGAAGAAACGAGCAGTACTTC. Amino acids: CASTESLGRNEQYF.

The CDR3 nucleotides read TGCAGTGCTAGAGATTCGGAGGGAGCCATCTACGAGCAGTACTTC. As protein: CSARDSEGAIYEQYF. The rearrangement uses TRBV20-1 and TRBJ2-7; a weak D match, TRBD2 (6 bases). The CDR3 extends over 15 amino acids. CDR1 and CDR2 (germline): DFQATT, SNEGSKA (reference sequence). With 0 bases removed from V and 3 bases from J, the gap between germline ends came to 15 bases.

The rearrangement links TRBV6-6 to TRBJ2-6; D is unclear. This CDR3 contains 16 residues. The germline V gene encodes CDR1 MNHNY and CDR2 SVGAGI (reference sequence). Trimming stripped 4 bases from V and 0 bases from J, with 10 bases between. CDR3: CASSSDKGSGANVLTF. The DNA for the CDR3 is TGTGCCAGCAGTTCCGACAAGGGCTCTGGGGCCAACGTCCTGACTTTC.

This clonotype has a handful of counts. The chain couples TRBV18 to TRBJ2-1; TRBD2 matches at 13 bases. This CDR3 spans 17 amino acids. Germline CDR1 is KGHSH and CDR2 is LQKENI. The V segment lost 4 bases and the J segment 5 bases; nucleotides outside the gene matches: 8. The CDR3 is CASSRRTSGSPDNEQFF. For the CDR3, the DNA is TGTGCCAGCTCACGCCGGACTAGCGGGAGTCCAGACAATGAGCAGTTCTTC.

This clonotype has just a few counts. The gene calls are TRBV2 and TRBJ1-6; no definite D call. The germline V gene has CDR1 SNHLY and CDR2 FYNNEI. This CDR3 comprises 12 residues. The V gene lost 7 bases and the J gene lost 14 bases, with 15 bases spanning the gap. CDR3 region: CASTPSSGALHF. The CDR3 DNA follows: TGTGCCAGCACCCCTAGTTCGGGAGCCCTCCACTTT.

As regards this clonotype: This CDR3 is missing its conserved last phenylalanine or tryptophan, likely due to a read error. The J gene is TRBJ2-5, the V gene TRBV29-1; 9 bases fit TRBD1. CDR1 and CDR2 (germline): SQVTM, ANQGSEA. This CDR3 has 11 amino acids. V shed 6 bases, J shed 4 bases, and the junction held 0 bases outside the gene matches. The CDR3: CSVTGGETQYI. The CDR3 DNA follows: TGCAGCGTGACAGGGGGAGAGACCCAGTACATC.

This clonotype showed up just a few times. The chain couples TRBV9 to TRBJ1-6; D remains ambiguous. Trimming stripped 4 bases from V and 9 bases from J, with 14 bases between. The CDR3 has 14 amino acids. Germline lookup yields CDR1 SGDLS and CDR2 YYNGEE. The CDR3 loop reads CASSPRDKGSPLHF. The CDR3 DNA reads TGTGCCAGCAGCCCCCGGGATAAGGGTTCACCCCTCCACTTT.

This clonotype has just a few counts. The chain couples TRBV7-9 to TRBJ2-7; no definite D call. The CDR3 sequence is 11 residues long. The germline V gene has CDR1 SEHNR and CDR2 FQNEAQ (reference sequence). Trimming shortened V by 5 bases and J by 2 bases, and 4 bases separated the two germline ends. The CDR3 sequence: CASSEAYEQYF. The CDR3 nucleotides read TGTGCCAGCAGCGAAGCCTACGAGCAGTACTTC. The complete variable domain, with remaining parts taken from reference TRBV7-9 and TRBJ2-7, reads DTGVSQNPRHKITKRGQNVTFRCDPISEHNRLYWYRQTLGQGPEFLTYFQNEAQLEKSRLLSDRFSAERPKGSFSTLEIQRTEQGDSAMYLCASSEAYEQYFGPGTRLTVT.

The CDR3 nucleotides read TGTGCCAGCAGTTTTCGGCCAGCCTACAATGAGCAGTTCTTC. It translates to CASSFRPAYNEQFF. This rearrangement joins TRBV28 to TRBJ2-1; unclear D gene. The CDR3 is 14 amino acids. With 3 bases removed from V and 2 bases from J, the gap between germline ends came to 8 bases. Germline V lookup: CDR1 MDHEN, CDR2 SYDVKM.

This clonotype was found a few times. V gene TRBV6-6 combines with J gene TRBJ2-1, with D perhaps TRBD1 or TRBD2 (6 bases each). Germline-derived CDR1 and CDR2 are MNHNY and SVGAGI (reference sequence). Trimming shortened V by 0 bases and J by 0 bases, and 9 bases separated the two germline ends. CDR3 size: 16 residues. The chain's CDR3 is CASSYSGGSSYNEQFF. The DNA of the CDR3 is TGTGCCAGCAGTTACTCAGGGGGGAGCTCCTACAATGAGCAGTTCTTC.

The chain is built from TRBV7-9 and TRBJ2-1, with 10 positions matching TRBD2. There are 15 residues in the CDR3. The junction had 6 bases not matched to a gene; V was cut back by 1 base and J by 9 bases. In germline, CDR1 is SEHNR, CDR2 FQNEAQ (reference sequence). The CDR3 DNA sequence: TGTGCCAGCAGCTTAGAAGCGGGAGGGCTATTTGAGCAGTTCTTC. It translates to CASSLEAGGLFEQFF.